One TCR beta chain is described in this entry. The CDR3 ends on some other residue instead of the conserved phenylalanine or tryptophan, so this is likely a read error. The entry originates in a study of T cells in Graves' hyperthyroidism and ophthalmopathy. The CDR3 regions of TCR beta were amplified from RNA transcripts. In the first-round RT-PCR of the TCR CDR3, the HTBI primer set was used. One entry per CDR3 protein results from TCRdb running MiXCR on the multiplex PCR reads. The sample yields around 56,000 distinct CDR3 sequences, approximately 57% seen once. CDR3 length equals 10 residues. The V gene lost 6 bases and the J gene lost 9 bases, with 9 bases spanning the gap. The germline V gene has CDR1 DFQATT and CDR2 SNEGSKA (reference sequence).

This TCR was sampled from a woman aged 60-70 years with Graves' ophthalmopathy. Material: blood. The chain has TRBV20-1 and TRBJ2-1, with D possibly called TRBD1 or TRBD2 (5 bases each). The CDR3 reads CSAREREQFY. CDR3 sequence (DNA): TGCAGTGCCAGGGAGCGTGAGCAGTTCTAC.